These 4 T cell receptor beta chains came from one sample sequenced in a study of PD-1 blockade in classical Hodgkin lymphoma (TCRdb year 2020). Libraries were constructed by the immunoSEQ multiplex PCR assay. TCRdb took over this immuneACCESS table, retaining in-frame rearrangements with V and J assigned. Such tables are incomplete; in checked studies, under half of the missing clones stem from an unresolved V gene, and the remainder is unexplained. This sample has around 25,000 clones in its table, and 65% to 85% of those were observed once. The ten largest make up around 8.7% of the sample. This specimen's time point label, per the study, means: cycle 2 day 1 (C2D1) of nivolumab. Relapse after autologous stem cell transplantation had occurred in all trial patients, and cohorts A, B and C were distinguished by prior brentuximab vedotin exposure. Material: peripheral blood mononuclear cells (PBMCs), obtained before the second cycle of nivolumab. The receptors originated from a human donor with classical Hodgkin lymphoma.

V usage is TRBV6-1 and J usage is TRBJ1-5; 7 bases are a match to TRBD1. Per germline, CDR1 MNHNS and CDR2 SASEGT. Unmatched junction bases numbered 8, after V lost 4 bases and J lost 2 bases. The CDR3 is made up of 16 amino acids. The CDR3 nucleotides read TGTGCCAGCAGTGCGATGGGCAGGGGGGGCAATCAGCCCCAGCATTTT. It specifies CASSAMGRGGNQPQHF.

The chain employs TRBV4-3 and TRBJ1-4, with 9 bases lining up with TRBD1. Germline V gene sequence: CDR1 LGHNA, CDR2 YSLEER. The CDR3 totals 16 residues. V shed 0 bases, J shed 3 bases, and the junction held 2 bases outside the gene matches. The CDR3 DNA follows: TGCGCCAGCAGCCAAGACACAGGGGGCCCTAATGAAAAACTGTTTTTT. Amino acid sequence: CASSQDTGGPNEKLFF.

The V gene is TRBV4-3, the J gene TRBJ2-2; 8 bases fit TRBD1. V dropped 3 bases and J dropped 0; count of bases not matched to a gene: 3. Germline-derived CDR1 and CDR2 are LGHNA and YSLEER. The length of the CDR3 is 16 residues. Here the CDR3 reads CASSQDRDPNTGELFF. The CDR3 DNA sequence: TGCGCCAGCAGCCAGGACAGGGATCCGAACACCGGGGAGCTGTTTTTT.

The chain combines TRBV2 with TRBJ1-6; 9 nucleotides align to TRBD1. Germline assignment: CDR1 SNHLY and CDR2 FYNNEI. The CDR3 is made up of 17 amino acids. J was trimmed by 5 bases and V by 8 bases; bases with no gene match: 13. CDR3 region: CASAAEQGAQHNSPLHF. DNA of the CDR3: TGTGCCAGCGCTGCTGAACAGGGGGCGCAACATAATTCACCCCTCCACTTT. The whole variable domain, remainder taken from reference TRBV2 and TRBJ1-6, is EPEVTQTPSHQVTQMGQEVILRCVPISNHLYFYWYRQILGQKVEFLVSFYNNEISEKSEIFDDQFSVERPDGSNFTLKIRSTKLEDSAMYFCASAAEQGAQHNSPLHFGNGTRLTVT.